One and the same sample provided the 18 T cell receptor beta chains below, sequenced in a study of cytomegalovirus exposure and HLA in healthy donors. The PCR ran on 60 Vbeta and 13 Jbeta primers. The protocol was immunoSEQ multiplex PCR, while the TCRdb copy is restricted to in-frame clones and leaves out a portion. Found here are under 200,000 clones, roughly four fifths of them singletons; the top ten hold around 0.75%. Specimen: PBMCs. The source of these receptors is a young woman in good health and CMV-seronegative.

The V and J genes are TRBV6-1 and TRBJ2-1; D gene uncertain. Germline CDR1 reads MNHNS; CDR2 reads SASEGT. Trimming stripped 2 bases from V and 7 bases from J, with 9 bases between. CDR3 size: 13 residues. The CDR3 region is CASSEYNQNEQFF. The CDR3 DNA follows: TGTGCCAGCAGTGAATATAACCAGAATGAGCAGTTCTTC.

CDR3 region: CASSWGQANEQFF. For the CDR3, the DNA is TGCGCCAGCAGCTGGGGACAGGCGAATGAGCAGTTCTTC. J is TRBJ2-1 and V is TRBV5-1; 8 positions agree with TRBD1. The ends lost 3 bases at V and 7 bases at J; junction bases unmatched: 3. In germline, CDR1 is SGHRS, CDR2 YFSETQ. CDR3 length: 13 amino acids.

CDR3: CASSVDWTLGSPLHF. CDR3 bases: TGTGCCAGCAGTGTCGACTGGACATTGGGGTCACCCCTCCACTTT. The chain recombines TRBV6-1 with TRBJ1-6; a possible D gene is TRBD1 (5 bases). The V end was cut by 4 bases, the J end by 10 bases, with 17 bases between. The CDR3 is 15 amino acids. In germline, CDR1 is MNHNS, CDR2 SASEGT.

This chain connects TRBV10-1 to TRBJ2-7, with D possibly being TRBD2 (5 bases). V lost 2 bases to trimming and J lost 4 bases, with 9 bases between them. Looked up from germline, CDR1 is WNHNN and CDR2 is SYGVQD (reference sequence). This CDR3 spans 13 amino acids. CDR3: CASSEGGRYEQYF. The CDR3, as DNA: TGCGCCAGCAGTGAGGGCGGGCGGTACGAGCAGTACTTC.

J is TRBJ1-2 and V is TRBV13; 7 bases line up with TRBD1. The J segment lost 3 bases and the V segment lost 5 bases, leaving 6 bases of the junction unmatched. This CDR3 is 14 amino acids long. CDR1 is PRHDT and CDR2 is FYEKMQ in the germline V gene (reference sequence). CDR3 sequence (DNA): TGTGCCAGCAGCCTCGCCACAGGGGACTATGGCTACACCTTC. Protein: CASSLATGDYGYTF.

The rearrangement uses TRBV6-5 and TRBJ2-1, with a tentative D call TRBD2 (7 bases). Germline loops: CDR1 MNHEY, CDR2 SVGAGI. The CDR3 extends over 15 amino acids. Trimming took 6 bases from V and 5 from J, leaving 17 bases between them. The CDR3 loop is CASSSRGAGDNEQFF. The DNA for the CDR3 is TGTGCCAGCAGCTCCCGGGGGGCGGGGGACAATGAGCAGTTCTTC.

The chain combines TRBV6-1 with TRBJ1-3; the D is unclear. Germline V CDR1 and CDR2: MNHNS, SASEGT. This CDR3 is 14 amino acids long. Trimming shortened V by 6 bases and J by 4 bases, and 13 bases separated the two germline ends. The CDR3 DNA follows: TGTGCCAGCAGCCTTGCTGTGACAGGAAACACCATATATTTT. Protein sequence: CASSLAVTGNTIYF.

This clone occurred once. This rearrangement joins TRBV10-3 to TRBJ1-6; 9 bases are a match to TRBD1. V lost 8 bases, J lost 5 bases, and 10 bases stayed unmatched. Germline CDR1 and CDR2: ENHRY and SYGVKD. CDR3 size: 16 residues. The CDR3 loop reads CAIRRDRVGDNSPLHF. The CDR3 DNA reads TGTGCCATCCGCCGGGACAGGGTGGGAGATAATTCACCCCTCCACTTT.

CDR3 in amino acids: CARTVKPGSSYNSPLHF. The CDR3 DNA reads as TGTGCCAGAACCGTTAAACCGGGGAGCTCCTATAATTCACCCCTCCACTTT. V and J are TRBV5-3 and TRBJ1-6; D unclear. TRBV5-3 is treated as an ORF (open reading frame) with a function not yet certain. This CDR3 comprises 17 residues. V lost 6 bases, J lost 0 bases, and 16 bases lay in between.

CDR3 sequence (DNA): TGCGCCAGCAGCTTGGTGCAGGGAACGGATACGCAGTATTTT. It yields the protein CASSLVQGTDTQYF. This chain joins TRBV5-1 and TRBJ2-3, with D perhaps TRBD1 (5 bases). Per germline, CDR1 SGHRS and CDR2 YFSETQ. The CDR3 sequence is 14 residues long. The V end lost 0 bases, the J end lost 6 bases, and 11 bases lay between the germline ends.

The V gene is TRBV7-8, the J gene TRBJ2-7; 9 bases fit TRBD1. The CDR3 is 16 amino acids. Germline V CDR1 and CDR2: SGHVS, FQNEAQ. V dropped 1 base and J dropped 2; count of bases not matched to a gene: 6. CDR3 DNA sequence: TGTGCCAGCAGCTTAGTTTGGGACAGGGACACCTACGAGCAGTACTTC. Amino acid sequence: CASSLVWDRDTYEQYF.

DNA of the CDR3: TGTGCCAGCAGCTTAACTTGGGACAGCGGCTACACCTTC. This encodes CASSLTWDSGYTF. The rearrangement uses TRBV7-3 and TRBJ1-2, with TRBD1 matching over 7 bases. V lost 0 bases to trimming and J lost 8 bases; unmatched junction nucleotides: 3. This CDR3 is 13 amino acids long. Per germline, CDR1 SGHTA and CDR2 FQGTGA. The complete variable domain, with remaining parts taken from reference TRBV7-3 and TRBJ1-2, reads GAGVSQTPSNKVTEKGKYVELRCDPISGHTALYWYRQSLGQGPEFLIYFQGTGAADDSGLPNDRFFAVRPEGSVSTLKIQRTERGDSAVYLCASSLTWDSGYTFGSGTRLTVV.

V is TRBV30 and J is TRBJ2-1; 13 nucleotides agree with TRBD2. The CDR3 has 15 amino acids. Per the germline V gene, CDR1 is GTSNPN and CDR2 is SVGIG (reference sequence). Trimming cost V 3 bases and J 4 bases; bases outside gene matches: 3. The CDR3 bases are TGTGCCTGGAGGGGGGGACTAGCGGGGTACAATGAGCAGTTCTTC. Its protein is CAWRGGLAGYNEQFF.

The chain is built from TRBV4-2 and TRBJ2-7, with D possibly being TRBD2 (5 bases). Per germline, CDR1 LGHNA and CDR2 YNFKEQ. Trimming took off 6 bases at V and 0 bases at J, with 9 bases between the two ends. This CDR3 has 13 amino acids. CDR3 in amino acids: CASRDSSSYEQYF. CDR3 in DNA: TGTGCCAGCAGGGACTCAAGCTCCTACGAGCAGTACTTC.

CDR3 protein: CASSTGTGNTEAFF. As DNA, the CDR3 is TGTGCCAGTAGTACCGGGACAGGGAACACTGAAGCTTTCTTT. The rearrangement links TRBV19 to TRBJ1-1; TRBD1 aligns across 8 bases. Trimming cost V 4 bases and J 1 base; bases outside gene matches: 2. Germline CDR1 reads LNHDA; CDR2 reads SQIVND (reference sequence). The CDR3 has 14 residues.

V gene TRBV7-2 combines with J gene TRBJ1-1; TRBD1 might be the D (5 bases). Trimming stripped 0 bases from V and 6 bases from J, with 11 bases between. Germline CDR1 is SGHTA and CDR2 is FQGNSA. The CDR3 extends over 14 amino acids. The CDR3 sequence: CASSLAGGVAEAFF. The CDR3 coding sequence is TGTGCCAGCAGCTTAGCTGGGGGGGTAGCTGAAGCTTTCTTT.

CDR3 sequence (DNA): TGTGCCAGCAGTTACTATCCGGGAAGGGACAATGAGCAGTTCTTC. This encodes CASSYYPGRDNEQFF. The chain has TRBV6-5 and TRBJ2-1, with D tentatively TRBD2 (5 bases). This CDR3 comprises 15 residues. Per germline, CDR1 MNHEY and CDR2 SVGAGI. The V end was cut by 1 base, the J end by 5 bases, with 12 bases between.

This rearrangement joins TRBV6-5 to TRBJ2-5; TRBD1 agrees at 9 bases. J lost 5 bases, V lost 6 bases, and 10 bases had no gene match. Germline loops: CDR1 MNHEY, CDR2 SVGAGI. This CDR3 has 15 residues. In DNA, the CDR3 is TGTGCCAGCAGCGGACCCCGGGACAGGGTGGAGACCCAGTACTTC. As protein: CASSGPRDRVETQYF.